The sample holds a few counts of the clone carrying this T cell receptor beta chain. These data belong to a study of blood T cell repertoires in COVID-19. The germline V gene has CDR1 SQVTM and CDR2 ANQGSEA. V dropped 6 bases and J dropped 6; count of bases not matched to a gene: 13. This CDR3 spans 15 amino acids. Sequencing was performed with immunoSEQ multiplex PCR; in TCRdb, only in-frame clones are kept and a portion is missing. In the table there are 200,000 or so clones, roughly four fifths of which are singletons. The sample consisted of peripheral blood. This TCR derives from a human donor with acute or convalescent COVID-19. The donor label of this sample is uncertain. The chain uses TRBV29-1 and TRBJ1-1, with 10 bases aligning to TRBD1. CDR3 DNA: TGCAGCGTAGATAAGACAGGGGGCTTTGCATCTGAAGCTTTCTTT. It is translated as CSVDKTGGFASEAFF.